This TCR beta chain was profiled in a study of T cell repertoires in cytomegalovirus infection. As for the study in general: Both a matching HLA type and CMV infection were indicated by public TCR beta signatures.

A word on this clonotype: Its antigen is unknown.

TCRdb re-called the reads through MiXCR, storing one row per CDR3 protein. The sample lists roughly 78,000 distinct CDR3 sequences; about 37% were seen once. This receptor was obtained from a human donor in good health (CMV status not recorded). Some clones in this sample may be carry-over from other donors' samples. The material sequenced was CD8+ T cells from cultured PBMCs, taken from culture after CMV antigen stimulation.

Written as DNA, the CDR3 is TGTGCCAGCAGCGGACGCGGGACAGGGTTGTACGAGCAGTACTTC. Translating it yields CASSGRGTGLYEQYF. The rearrangement uses TRBV7-2 and TRBJ2-7, with 9 bases fitting TRBD1. CDR1 and CDR2 from the germline V gene are SGHTA and FQGNSA. The CDR3 is 15 residues long. V lost 5 bases and J lost 4; bases outside the gene matches: 9.